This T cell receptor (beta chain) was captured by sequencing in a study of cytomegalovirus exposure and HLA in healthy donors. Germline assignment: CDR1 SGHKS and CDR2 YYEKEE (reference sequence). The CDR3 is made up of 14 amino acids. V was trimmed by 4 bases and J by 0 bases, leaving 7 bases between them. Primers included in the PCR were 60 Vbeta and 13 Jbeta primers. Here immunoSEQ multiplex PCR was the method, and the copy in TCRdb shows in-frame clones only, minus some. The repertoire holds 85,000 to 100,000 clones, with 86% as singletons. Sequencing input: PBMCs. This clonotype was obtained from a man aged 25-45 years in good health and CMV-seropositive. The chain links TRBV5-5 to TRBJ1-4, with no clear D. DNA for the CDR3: TGTGCCAGCAGCCGTGTCGCAACTAATGAAAAACTGTTTTTT. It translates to CASSRVATNEKLFF. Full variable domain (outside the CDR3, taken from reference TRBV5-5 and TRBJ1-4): DAGVTQSPTHLIKTRGQQVTLRCSPISGHKSVSWYQQVLGQGPQFIFQYYEKEERGRGNFPDRFSARQFPNYSSELNVNALLLGDSALYLCASSRVATNEKLFFGSGTQLSVL.